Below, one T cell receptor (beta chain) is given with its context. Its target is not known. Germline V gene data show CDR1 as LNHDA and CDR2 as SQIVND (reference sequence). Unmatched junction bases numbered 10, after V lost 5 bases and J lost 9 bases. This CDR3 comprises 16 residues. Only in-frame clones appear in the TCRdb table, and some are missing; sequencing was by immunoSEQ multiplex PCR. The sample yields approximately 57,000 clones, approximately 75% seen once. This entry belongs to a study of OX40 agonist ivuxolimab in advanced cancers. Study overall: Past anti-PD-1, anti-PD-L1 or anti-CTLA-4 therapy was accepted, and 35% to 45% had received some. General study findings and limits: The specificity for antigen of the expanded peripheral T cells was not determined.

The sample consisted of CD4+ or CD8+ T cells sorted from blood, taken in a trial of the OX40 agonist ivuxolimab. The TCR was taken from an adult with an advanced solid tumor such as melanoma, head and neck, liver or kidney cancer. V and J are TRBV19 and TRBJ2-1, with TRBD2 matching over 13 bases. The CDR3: CASSLTSGGFLGEQFF. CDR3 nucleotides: TGTGCCAGTAGTCTGACTAGCGGGGGGTTCCTAGGTGAGCAGTTCTTC.